The next 20 T cell receptor beta chains were all read from a single sample in a study of cytomegalovirus exposure and HLA in healthy donors. Primers: 60 Vbeta forward and 13 Jbeta reverse. The repertoire was sequenced with immunoSEQ multiplex PCR; TCRdb's copy has only in-frame clones and lacks some. The table has 120,000 to 150,000 clones, approximately 70% seen once; the top ten hold 6.5%. Sequenced input: PBMCs. The source is a woman aged 55-75 years in good health and CMV-seronegative.

The CDR3 DNA sequence: TGCGCCAGCAGTGCTCGAGGCCCAACCCCCAACAAAAGTAAGGGGTACCTACCTTCACCCCTCCACTTT. Amino acids: CASSARGPTPNKSKGYLPSPLHF. J is TRBJ1-6 and V is TRBV10-1; a possible D gene is TRBD1 (5 bases). Germline V gives CDR1 WNHNN, CDR2 SYGVQD (reference sequence). The CDR3 contains 23 residues. Trimming took off 4 bases at V and 9 bases at J, with 40 bases between the two ends.

V and J are TRBV9 and TRBJ2-1; possibly TRBD2 for D (5 bases). Trimming took off 0 bases at V and 9 bases at J, with 19 bases between the two ends. Germline CDR1 SGDLS, CDR2 YYNGEE. This CDR3 has 16 amino acids. CDR3: CASSVGSSFTGGEQFF. CDR3 nucleotide sequence: TGTGCCAGCAGCGTAGGTAGCTCTTTTACCGGAGGTGAGCAGTTCTTC.

The chain combines TRBV7-9 with TRBJ2-7; D is possibly TRBD1 (6 bases). In germline, CDR1 is SEHNR, CDR2 FQNEAQ (reference sequence). This CDR3 spans 12 amino acids. The V gene lost 1 base and the J gene lost 7 bases, with 8 bases spanning the gap. The CDR3 reads CASSLGQAEQYF. For the CDR3, the DNA is TGTGCCAGCAGCTTAGGACAGGCGGAGCAGTACTTC.

This clone was recorded only once. The chain is built from TRBV10-1 and TRBJ2-3; no reliable D call. In germline, CDR1 is WNHNN, CDR2 SYGVQD (reference sequence). The CDR3 consists of 12 residues. V dropped 7 bases and J dropped 2 bases, with 7 bases sitting between them. The CDR3 region is CASNSHTDTQYF. The CDR3 region has the DNA TGCGCCAGCAATTCCCACACAGATACGCAGTATTTT.

The sample holds a few counts of this clone. As DNA, the CDR3 is TGTGCCAGCTCACCCCTGGACAGGGGAGGTTCACCCCTCCACTTT. Protein sequence: CASSPLDRGGSPLHF. The rearrangement uses TRBV18 and TRBJ1-6; 9 positions agree with TRBD1. CDR1 KGHSH and CDR2 LQKENI come from the germline V gene. This CDR3 has 15 amino acids. V gave up 3 bases and J gave up 9 bases; unmatched junction bases: 6.

The gene calls are TRBV5-6 and TRBJ1-1; 7 nucleotides align to TRBD1. CDR1 is SGHDT and CDR2 is YYEEEE in the germline V gene. Trimming cost V 0 bases and J 1 base; bases outside gene matches: 12. The CDR3 totals 18 residues. CDR3 loop: CASSLGEDRAWGNTEAFF. The CDR3 DNA is TGTGCCAGCAGCTTGGGGGAAGACAGGGCGTGGGGGAACACTGAAGCTTTCTTT.

The gene calls are TRBV7-2 and TRBJ1-1; maybe TRBD1 (5 bases). Germline loops: CDR1 SGHTA, CDR2 FQGNSA. Trimming removed 7 bases from V and 3 bases from J, with 18 bases in between. The CDR3 covers 15 residues. For the CDR3, the DNA is TGTGCCAGCACCCCCCTTTCCGGGGGGTACACTGAAGCTTTCTTT. As protein: CASTPLSGGYTEAFF.

This chain links TRBV5-1 with TRBJ1-1; D may be TRBD1 (6 bases). V shed 6 bases and J shed 0 bases, with 21 bases lying between them. CDR3 length: 17 amino acids. Germline V lookup: CDR1 SGHRS, CDR2 YFSETQ. The CDR3 sequence is CASNGAATGRVNTEAFF. The CDR3 bases are TGCGCCAGCAACGGGGCAGCCACAGGGAGGGTGAACACTGAAGCTTTCTTT.

J is TRBJ2-7 and V is TRBV5-1; 7 nucleotides line up with TRBD2. CDR3 length: 14 amino acids. The V segment lost 0 bases and the J segment 3 bases; nucleotides outside the gene matches: 3. The germline V gene encodes CDR1 SGHRS and CDR2 YFSETQ. The CDR3 loop reads CASSLDGRNYEQYF. The DNA for the CDR3 is TGCGCCAGCAGCTTGGACGGGAGGAACTACGAGCAGTACTTC.

The chain recombines TRBV7-9 with TRBJ2-3; a possible D gene is TRBD2 (7 bases). V was cut by 5 bases and J by 6 bases, with 21 bases left in between. CDR1 is SEHNR, CDR2 FQNEAQ, per germline (reference sequence). This CDR3 is built from 16 residues. In DNA form, the CDR3 reads TGTGCCAGCAGCATCGGCTTAGGGGGGGCAGGGGATACGCAGTATTTT. Encoded protein: CASSIGLGGAGDTQYF.

The chain employs TRBV25-1 and TRBJ1-3; 7 nucleotides agree with TRBD1. CDR3 size: 12 residues. Germline V gene lookup returns CDR1 MGHDK and CDR2 SYGVNS. V dropped 10 bases and J dropped 5; count of bases not matched to a gene: 5. The CDR3 nucleotides read TGTGCCAACCTACAGGGGCGAAACACCATATATTTT. Residues: CANLQGRNTIYF.

This clone was seen a handful of times. The CDR3 reads CASSLEGDRGQYF. The CDR3 DNA sequence: TGTGCCAGCAGCTTAGAGGGAGACAGGGGGCAGTACTTC. The V call is TRBV7-2, the J call TRBJ2-7; 8 nucleotides agree with TRBD1. Germline assignment: CDR1 SGHTA and CDR2 FQGNSA. The CDR3 is 13 amino acids. V gave up 1 base and J gave up 9 bases; unmatched junction bases: 5.

V gene TRBV18 combines with J gene TRBJ2-7, with 11 bases fitting TRBD1. The ends lost 5 bases at V and 4 bases at J; junction bases unmatched: 7. CDR3 length equals 15 residues. The V gene's germline CDR1 is KGHSH and CDR2 LQKENI. The CDR3 region is CASSVTGTGGYEQYF. CDR3 in DNA: TGTGCCAGCTCAGTTACCGGGACAGGGGGGTACGAGCAGTACTTC.

The CDR3 loop is CASCRSGQGTEKLFF. In nucleotides, the CDR3 is TGTGCCAGCTGTCGGTCGGGACAGGGAACTGAAAAACTGTTTTTT. The J gene is TRBJ1-4, the V gene TRBV6-6, with 9 bases identical to TRBD1. V gave up 8 bases and J gave up 7 bases; unmatched junction bases: 11. The germline V gene has CDR1 MNHNY and CDR2 SVGAGI (reference sequence). This CDR3 contains 15 residues.

This clone has a single count. The rearrangement uses TRBV6-1 and TRBJ2-7, with TRBD1 matching 7 bases. This CDR3 comprises 13 residues. J lost 4 bases, V lost 8 bases, and 8 bases had no gene match. The germline gives CDR1 MNHNS, CDR2 SASEGT. The CDR3 DNA sequence: TGTGCCAGCGGATTAGGGGGCAGGTACGAGCAGTACTTC. This encodes CASGLGGRYEQYF.

This clone was counted once. The chain uses TRBV5-6 and TRBJ2-5; D may be TRBD1 (6 bases). The germline gives CDR1 SGHDT, CDR2 YYEEEE. Trimming removed 5 bases at V and 0 bases at J, with 11 bases between. The CDR3 covers 14 residues. The CDR3 sequence: CASSQGQNQETQYF. The CDR3 DNA is TGTGCCAGCAGTCAAGGACAGAACCAAGAGACCCAGTACTTC.

The DNA for the CDR3 is TGTGCCAGTAGTATAGACCCCCAGACAGGGGGCGCCTGGAGTCAGCCCCAGCATTTT. Amino acid sequence: CASSIDPQTGGAWSQPQHF. The chain has TRBV19 and TRBJ1-5, with 10 bases that match TRBD1. The CDR3 is 19 residues long. The germline CDR1 and CDR2 sequences are LNHDA and SQIVND (reference sequence). Trimming removed 0 bases from V and 6 bases from J; junction bases left unmatched: 14.

The genes are TRBV6-6 and TRBJ1-1; 8 bases are a match to TRBD1. Germline V gives CDR1 MNHNY, CDR2 SVGAGI (reference sequence). V dropped 10 bases and J dropped 2; count of bases not matched to a gene: 9. The CDR3 extends over 14 amino acids. The CDR3 spells CATKETGDNTEAFF. DNA for the CDR3: TGTGCCACCAAAGAGACAGGGGATAACACTGAAGCTTTCTTT.

This sequence joins TRBV5-1 and TRBJ2-7, with D perhaps TRBD2 (6 bases). This CDR3 has 14 amino acids. Per the germline V gene, CDR1 is SGHRS and CDR2 is YFSETQ. Trimming removed 0 bases from V and 1 base from J, with 8 bases in between. CDR3 DNA: TGCGCCAGCAGCTTGGGGGGGGTATCCTACGAGCAGTACTTC. It specifies CASSLGGVSYEQYF.

This clone showed up just once. The genes are TRBV5-1 and TRBJ2-2, with D tentatively TRBD2 (6 bases). Per the germline V gene, CDR1 is SGHRS and CDR2 is YFSETQ. V lost 3 bases and J lost 6, with 21 bases in between. CDR3 length: 17 residues. CDR3 region: CASSSGGGKPGAGELFF. CDR3 sequence (DNA): TGCGCCAGCAGCTCAGGTGGTGGGAAGCCGGGGGCCGGGGAGCTGTTTTTT.